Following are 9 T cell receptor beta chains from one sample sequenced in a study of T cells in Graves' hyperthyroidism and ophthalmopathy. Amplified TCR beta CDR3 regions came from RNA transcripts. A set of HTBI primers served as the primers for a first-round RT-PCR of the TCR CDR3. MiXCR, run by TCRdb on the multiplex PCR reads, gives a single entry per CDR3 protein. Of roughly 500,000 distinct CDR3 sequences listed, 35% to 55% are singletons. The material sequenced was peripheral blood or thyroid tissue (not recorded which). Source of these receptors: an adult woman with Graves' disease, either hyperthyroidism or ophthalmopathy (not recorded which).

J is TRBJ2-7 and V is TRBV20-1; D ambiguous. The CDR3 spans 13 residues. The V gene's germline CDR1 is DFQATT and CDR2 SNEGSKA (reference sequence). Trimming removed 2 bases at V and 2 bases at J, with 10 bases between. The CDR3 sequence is CSARLGSPYEQYF. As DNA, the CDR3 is TGCAGTGCTAGACTCGGATCACCCTACGAGCAGTACTTC.

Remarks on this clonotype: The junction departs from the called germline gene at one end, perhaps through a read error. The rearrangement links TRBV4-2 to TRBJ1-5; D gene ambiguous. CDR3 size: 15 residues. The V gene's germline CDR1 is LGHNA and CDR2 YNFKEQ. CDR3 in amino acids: CASSQDQLSNQPQHF. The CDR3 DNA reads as TGTGCCAGCAGTCAAGATCAGCTTAGCAATCAGCCCCAGCATTTT.

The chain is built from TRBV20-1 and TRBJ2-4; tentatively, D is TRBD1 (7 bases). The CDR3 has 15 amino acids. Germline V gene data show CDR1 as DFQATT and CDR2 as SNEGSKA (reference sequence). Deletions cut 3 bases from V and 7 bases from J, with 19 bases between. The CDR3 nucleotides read TGCAGTGCTAGGGATCCCGACAGGGAGGAGAACATTCAGTACTTC. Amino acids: CSARDPDREENIQYF.

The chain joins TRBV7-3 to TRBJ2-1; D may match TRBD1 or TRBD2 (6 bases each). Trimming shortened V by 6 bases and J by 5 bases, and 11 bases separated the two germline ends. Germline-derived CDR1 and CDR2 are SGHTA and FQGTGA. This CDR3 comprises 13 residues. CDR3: CASRVGGNNEQFF. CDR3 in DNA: TGTGCCAGCAGAGTAGGGGGGAACAATGAGCAGTTCTTC.

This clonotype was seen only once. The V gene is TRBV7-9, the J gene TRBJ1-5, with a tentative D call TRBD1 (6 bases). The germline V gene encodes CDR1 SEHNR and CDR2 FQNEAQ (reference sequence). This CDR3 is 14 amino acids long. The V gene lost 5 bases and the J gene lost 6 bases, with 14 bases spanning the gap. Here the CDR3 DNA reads TGTGCCAGCAGCCAAGAAGGCAGGGGTCAGCCCCAGCATTTT. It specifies CASSQEGRGQPQHF. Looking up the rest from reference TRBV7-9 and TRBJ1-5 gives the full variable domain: DTGVSQNPRHKITKRGQNVTFRCDPISEHNRLYWYRQTLGQGPEFLTYFQNEAQLEKSRLLSDRFSAERPKGSFSTLEIQRTEQGDSAMYLCASSQEGRGQPQHFGDGTRLSIL.

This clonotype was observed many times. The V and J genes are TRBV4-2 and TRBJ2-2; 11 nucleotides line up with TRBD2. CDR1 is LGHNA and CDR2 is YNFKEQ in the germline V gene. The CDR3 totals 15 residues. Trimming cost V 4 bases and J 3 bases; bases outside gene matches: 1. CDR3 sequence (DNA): TGTGCCAGCAGCCCACTAGCGGGAGACACCGGGGAGCTGTTTTTT. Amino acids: CASSPLAGDTGELFF.

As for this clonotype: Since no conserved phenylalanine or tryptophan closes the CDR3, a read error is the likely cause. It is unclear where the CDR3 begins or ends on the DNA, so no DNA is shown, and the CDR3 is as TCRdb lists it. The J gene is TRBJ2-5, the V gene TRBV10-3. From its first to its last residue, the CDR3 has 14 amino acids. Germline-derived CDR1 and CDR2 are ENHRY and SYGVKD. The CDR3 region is CAISVGSDGYTFGS.

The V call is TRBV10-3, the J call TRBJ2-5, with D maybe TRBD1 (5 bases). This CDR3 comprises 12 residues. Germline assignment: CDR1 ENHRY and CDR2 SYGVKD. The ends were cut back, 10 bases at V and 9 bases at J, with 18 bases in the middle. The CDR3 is CATRQSNQPQYF. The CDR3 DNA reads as TGTGCCACAAGACAGAGCAATCAGCCCCAGTACTTC.

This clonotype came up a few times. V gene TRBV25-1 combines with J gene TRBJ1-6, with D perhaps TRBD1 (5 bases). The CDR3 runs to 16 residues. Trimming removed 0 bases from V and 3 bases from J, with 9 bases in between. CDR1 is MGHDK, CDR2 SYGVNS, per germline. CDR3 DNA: TGTGCCAGCAGTGAATATACAGGCTTCTATAATTCACCCCTCCACTTT. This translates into CASSEYTGFYNSPLHF.